This T cell receptor beta chain originates from a study of OX40 agonist ivuxolimab in advanced cancers. About the investigation overall: Ivuxolimab was a fully human IgG2 agonistic monoclonal antibody targeting the costimulatory receptor OX40 (CD134). Prior anti-PD-1, anti-PD-L1 or anti-CTLA-4 therapy was permitted, and checkpoint inhibitors had been received by 40% to 50% of dose-escalation patients. In the dose-escalation cohort, 82.7% of patients were male, and the mean age was around 60 years, with a range of 23 to 79. Intravenous ivuxolimab was administered to patients every 2 weeks at six dose levels: 0.01, 0.1, 0.3, 1.5, 3 and 10 mg/kg. Of the approximately 50 dose-escalation patients, hepatocellular carcinoma was present in about 20, melanoma in around 15, renal cell carcinoma in 9 and head and neck cancer in 9. The monotherapy dose-escalation portion (N of about 49 patients) of the phase I ivuxolimab trial is reported in the paper. Peripheral TCRbeta sequencing was intended to test whether TCR sequence diversity was altered and clonal T-cell expansion was caused by ivuxolimab. Three dose-escalation patients achieved partial responses, one with hepatocellular carcinoma and two with cutaneous melanoma. Findings and caveats that apply to the study as a whole: In the 0.1-3.0 mg/kg groups, partial responders had among the lowest normalized peripheral clonal expansion, particularly in CD8+ T cells. At doses of 0.1 to 3.0 mg/kg, clonal expansion of both CD4+ and CD8+ blood T cells was observed from baseline to week 6. Low levels of normalized T-cell clonal expansion were also seen in some nonresponding patients. Antigen specificity was not determined for the clonally expanded peripheral T cells. After ivuxolimab, more expanded clones were found on average in CD8+ T cells than in CD4+ T cells.

Spanning cysteine to phenylalanine, the CDR3 consists of 17 amino acids. Just the 51-base CDR3 DNA is kept, in frame starting at base 1. V drops 2 bases and J drops 2 bases, leaving 18 bases in between. The germline V gene encodes CDR1 MDHEN and CDR2 SYDVKM. Genomic DNA was isolated from the sorted cells so that the TCRbeta CDR3 region could be sequenced. The immunoSEQ Assay was used to sequence the TCRbeta CDR3 regions. The immuneACCESS repertoire file appears here via TCRdb, limited to in-frame rearrangements. These files lack a portion of the clones; in checked studies, under half of the deficit traces to unresolved V genes, and the cause of the others is not known. The table for this sample lists 56,000 or so clones; 82% of them were counted only once. Under 5% of the sample comes from the top ten. Worth noting for this clone: Its antigen target is currently unknown. The record has no base qualities; no much larger clone is one base away.

Patients with autoimmune disease history or receiving systemic immunosuppression were excluded from the trial. Peripheral blood for TCR sequencing was collected from all dose cohorts at baseline, on cycle 4 day 1, and on cycle 7 day 1. Samples came from an open-label, multicenter, first-in-human phase I dose-escalation trial of ivuxolimab. Adults with locally advanced or metastatic melanoma, renal cell carcinoma, hepatocellular carcinoma or head and neck squamous cell carcinoma were enrolled in the trial. Before TCR sequencing, CD4+ and CD8+ T cells were separately sorted from peripheral blood. The chain links TRBV28 with TRBJ1-2; a weak D assignment points to TRBD1 (6 bases agree). The material was CD4+ or CD8+ T cells sorted from blood, obtained in a trial of the OX40 agonist ivuxolimab. This receptor was obtained from an adult with an advanced solid tumor such as melanoma, head and neck, liver or kidney cancer. CDR3 protein: CASSLAPGRGANYGYTF. The bases read TGTGCCAGCAGTTTAGCTCCGGGTCGGGGGGCAAACTATGGCTACACCTTC.